This T cell receptor beta chain was identified in a study of T cell responses to AZD1222 COVID-19 vaccine. Study context: Pooling was applied to second doses at about 4 or about 12 weeks. Notes on the study in general: There were mostly white British donors and more females than males, and clonal diversity was possibly underestimated. A reported finding is that nearly half of spike-specific TCRs target unmutated variant regions.

Note on this clone: Its antigen is currently unknown.

The CDR3 contains 15 residues. Germline lookup yields CDR1 MNHEY and CDR2 SVGAGI. Trimming removed 5 bases from V and 3 bases from J, with 17 bases in between. The assay was immunoSEQ multiplex PCR, and TCRdb's table has in-frame clones only and misses some. This table has some 200,000 clones, roughly 88% appearing once. The chain combines TRBV6-5 with TRBJ2-7, with D hard to call. The TCR was taken from an adult in good health. The specimen comprised peripheral blood, sampled on day 0 of AZD1222 vaccination. The CDR3 DNA follows: TGTGCCAGCAGTCTATCCGGGCCACCTCTCTACGAGCAGTACTTC. Translating it yields CASSLSGPPLYEQYF.